This T cell receptor (beta chain) was sequenced during a study of resident and recirculating memory T cells in vitiligo. The study, taken as a whole, reports: Vitiligo lesions lacked a unique dominant clone, and clonality varied.

Clones were sequenced by immunoSEQ multiplex PCR, and TCRdb holds only the in-frame ones, with some missing. The sample records tens of thousands of clones, 92% being singletons. Germline values: CDR1 WSHSY, CDR2 SAAADI. Trimming cost V 2 bases and J 4 bases, with 15 bases left between them. CDR3 length: 16 amino acids. To note about this clone: Its antigen is currently unknown.

Sequencing was performed on blood. This TCR derives from a male donor with vitiligo. The V call is TRBV10-2, the J call TRBJ1-5; TRBD1 might be the D (5 bases). CDR3 coding DNA: TGCGCCAGCAGTGAGGCTGGGGGGTTTCAAAATCAGCCCCAGCATTTT. Its protein product is CASSEAGGFQNQPQHF.